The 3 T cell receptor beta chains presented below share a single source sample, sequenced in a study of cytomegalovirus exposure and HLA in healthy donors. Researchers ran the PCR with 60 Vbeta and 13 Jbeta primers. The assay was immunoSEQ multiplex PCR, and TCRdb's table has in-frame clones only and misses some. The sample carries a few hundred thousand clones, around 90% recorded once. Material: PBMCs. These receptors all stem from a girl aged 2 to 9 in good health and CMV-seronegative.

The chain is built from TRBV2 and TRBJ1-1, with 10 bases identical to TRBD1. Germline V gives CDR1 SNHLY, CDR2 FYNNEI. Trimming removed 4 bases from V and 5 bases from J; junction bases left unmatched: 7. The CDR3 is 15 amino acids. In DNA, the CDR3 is TGTGCCAGCAGTGGGGGGGACAGGGGAGGAACTGAAGCTTTCTTT. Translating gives CASSGGDRGGTEAFF.

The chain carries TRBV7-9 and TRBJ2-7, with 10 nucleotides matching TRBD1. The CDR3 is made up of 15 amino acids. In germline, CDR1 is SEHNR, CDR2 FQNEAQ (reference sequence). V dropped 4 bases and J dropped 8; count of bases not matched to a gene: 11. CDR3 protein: CASSSSTGGVGQQYF. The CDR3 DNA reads TGTGCCAGCAGCTCCTCGACAGGGGGCGTAGGCCAGCAGTACTTC.

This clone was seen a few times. The CDR3 region is CASNLKEAYEQYF. The CDR3 DNA is TGTGCCAGCAACTTGAAGGAAGCGTACGAGCAGTACTTC. This chain joins TRBV2 and TRBJ2-7; D call uncertain. CDR3 size: 13 residues. Deletions cut 7 bases from V and 4 bases from J, with 14 bases between. Germline V gene lookup returns CDR1 SNHLY and CDR2 FYNNEI. Supplemented by reference TRBV2 and TRBJ2-7, the full variable domain reads EPEVTQTPSHQVTQMGQEVILRCVPISNHLYFYWYRQILGQKVEFLVSFYNNEISEKSEIFDDQFSVERPDGSNFTLKIRSTKLEDSAMYFCASNLKEAYEQYFGPGTRLTVT.